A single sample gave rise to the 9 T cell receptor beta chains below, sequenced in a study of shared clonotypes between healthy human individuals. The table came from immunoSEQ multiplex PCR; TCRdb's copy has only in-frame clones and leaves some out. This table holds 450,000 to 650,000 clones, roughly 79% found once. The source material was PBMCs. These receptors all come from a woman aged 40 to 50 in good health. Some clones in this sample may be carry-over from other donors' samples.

In nucleotides, the CDR3 is TGTGCCAGCAGTCCGAAACTAGCGGGAGGAGGAGAGCAGTACTTC. Translating it yields CASSPKLAGGGEQYF. This chain uses TRBV6-4 with TRBJ2-7; 12 nucleotides line up with TRBD2. The CDR3 runs to 15 residues. From germline, CDR1 is MRHNA and CDR2 SNTAGT. V gave up 5 bases and J gave up 7 bases; unmatched junction bases: 9.

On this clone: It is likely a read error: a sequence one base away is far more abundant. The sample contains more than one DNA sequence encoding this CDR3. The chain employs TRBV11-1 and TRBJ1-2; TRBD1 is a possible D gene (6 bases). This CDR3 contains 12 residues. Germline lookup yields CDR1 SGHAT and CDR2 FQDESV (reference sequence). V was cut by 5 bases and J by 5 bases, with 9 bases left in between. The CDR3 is CASSQGGYGYTF. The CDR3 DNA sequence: TGTGCCAGCAGCCAAGGGGGTTATGGCTACACCTTC. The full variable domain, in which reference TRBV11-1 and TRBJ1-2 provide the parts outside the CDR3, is EAEVAQSPRYKITEKSQAVAFWCDPISGHATLYWYRQILGQGPELLVQFQDESVVDDSQLPKDRFSAERLKGVDSTLKIQPAELGDSAMYLCASSQGGYGYTFGSGTRLTVV.

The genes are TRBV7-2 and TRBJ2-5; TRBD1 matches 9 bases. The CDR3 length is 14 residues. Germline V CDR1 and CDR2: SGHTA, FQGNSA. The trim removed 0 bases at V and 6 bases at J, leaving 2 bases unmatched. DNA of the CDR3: TGTGCCAGCAGCTTAGCAGGGACAGGGAAGACCCAGTACTTC. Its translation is CASSLAGTGKTQYF.

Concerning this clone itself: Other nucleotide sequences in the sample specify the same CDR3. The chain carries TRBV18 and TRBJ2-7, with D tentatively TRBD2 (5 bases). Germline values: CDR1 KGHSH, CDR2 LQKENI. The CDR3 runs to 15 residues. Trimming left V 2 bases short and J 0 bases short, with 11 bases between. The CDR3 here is CASSPSGGSSYEQYF. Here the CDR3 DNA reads TGTGCCAGCTCACCAAGCGGCGGAAGCTCCTACGAGCAGTACTTC.

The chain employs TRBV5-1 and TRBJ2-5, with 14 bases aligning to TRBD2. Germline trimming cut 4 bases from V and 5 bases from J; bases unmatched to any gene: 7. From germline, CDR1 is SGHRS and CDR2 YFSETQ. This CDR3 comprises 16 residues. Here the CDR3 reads CASSPGLAGGLETQYF. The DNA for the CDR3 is TGCGCCAGCAGCCCCGGACTAGCGGGAGGTCTGGAGACCCAGTACTTC.

The CDR3 DNA reads as TGTGCCAGCAGCCCTAGAGGGACAGGGTCCTACAATGAGCAGTTCTTC. Residues: CASSPRGTGSYNEQFF. The chain joins TRBV7-2 to TRBJ2-1, with TRBD1 matching over 9 bases. Germline assignment: CDR1 SGHTA and CDR2 FQGNSA. V lost 5 bases, J lost 1 base, and 6 bases stayed unmatched. The CDR3 is 16 amino acids.

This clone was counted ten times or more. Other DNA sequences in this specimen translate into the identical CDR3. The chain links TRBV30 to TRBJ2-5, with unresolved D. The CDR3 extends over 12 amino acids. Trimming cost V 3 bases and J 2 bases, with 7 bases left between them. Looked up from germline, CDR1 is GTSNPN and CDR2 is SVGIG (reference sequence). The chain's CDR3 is CAWRFPQETQYF. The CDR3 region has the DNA TGTGCCTGGAGATTCCCACAAGAGACCCAGTACTTC.

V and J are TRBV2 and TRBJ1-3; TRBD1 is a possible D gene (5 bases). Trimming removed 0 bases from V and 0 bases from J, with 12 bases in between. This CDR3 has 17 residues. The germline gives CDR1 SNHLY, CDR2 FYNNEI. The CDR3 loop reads CASSEALGASSGNTIYF. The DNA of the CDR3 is TGTGCCAGCAGTGAAGCGCTTGGGGCTAGCTCTGGAAACACCATATATTTT.

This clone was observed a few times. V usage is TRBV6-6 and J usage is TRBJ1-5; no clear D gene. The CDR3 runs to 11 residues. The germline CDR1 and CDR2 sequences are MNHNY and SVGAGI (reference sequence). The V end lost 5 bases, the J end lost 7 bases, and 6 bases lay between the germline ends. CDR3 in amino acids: CASSDEQPQHF. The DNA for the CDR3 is TGTGCCAGCAGTGACGAACAGCCCCAGCATTTT.